This T cell receptor (beta chain) was recorded in a study of beta chain features in type 1 diabetes. Overall study findings and caveats: Moderate but significant shortening of TCRB CDR3s was recorded in all four CD4+ subsets from Type 1 diabetes patients.

The germline gives CDR1 SGHDT, CDR2 YYEEEE. V was clipped by 1 base and J by 1 base, with 7 bases between them. The CDR3 has 14 amino acids. Expressed TCRB transcripts were sequenced because the isolated RNA had all been reverse transcribed beforehand. This table comes from immunoSEQ multiplex PCR, and its TCRdb copy is limited to in-frame clones, with some not included. This table holds 200,000 to 300,000 clones, roughly 22% found once. Note on this clone: What it binds is unknown. This same CDR3 is encoded by further DNA sequences in the sample.

This sequence originates from a woman between 40 and 50 years old with type 1 diabetes. V usage is TRBV5-6 and J usage is TRBJ2-3; D gene uncertain. Sequenced input: naive CD4+ T cells from blood. The CDR3 is CASSLKQGTDTQYF. Written as DNA, the CDR3 is TGTGCCAGCAGCTTGAAGCAGGGCACAGATACGCAGTATTTT.